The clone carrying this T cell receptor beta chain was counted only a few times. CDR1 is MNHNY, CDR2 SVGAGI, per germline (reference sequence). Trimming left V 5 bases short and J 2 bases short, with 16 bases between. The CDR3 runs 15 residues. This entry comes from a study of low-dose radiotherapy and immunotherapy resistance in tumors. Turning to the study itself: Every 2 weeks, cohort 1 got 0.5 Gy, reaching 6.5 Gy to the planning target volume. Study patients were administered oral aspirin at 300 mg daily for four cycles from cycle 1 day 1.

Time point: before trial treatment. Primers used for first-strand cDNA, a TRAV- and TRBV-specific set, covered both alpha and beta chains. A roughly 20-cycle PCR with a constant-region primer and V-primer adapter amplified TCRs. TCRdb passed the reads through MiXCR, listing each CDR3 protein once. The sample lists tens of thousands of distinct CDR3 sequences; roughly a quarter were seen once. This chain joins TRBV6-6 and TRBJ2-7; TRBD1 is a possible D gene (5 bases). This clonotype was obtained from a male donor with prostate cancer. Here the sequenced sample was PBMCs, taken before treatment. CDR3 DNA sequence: TGTGCCAGCAGTGAATACCCCAGGGATGCCTACGAGCAGTACTTC. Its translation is CASSEYPRDAYEQYF.